These 14 T cell receptor beta chains were sequenced from one sample in a study of OX40 agonist ivuxolimab in advanced cancers. Profiling relied on immunoSEQ multiplex PCR, and the TCRdb table lists in-frame clones only, not all of them. The sample includes 55,000 to 80,000 clones, about 81% of them seen just once. The specimen comprised CD4+ or CD8+ T cells sorted from blood, sampled in a trial of the OX40 agonist ivuxolimab. These TCRs come from an adult with an advanced solid tumor such as melanoma, head and neck, liver or kidney cancer.

The chain recombines TRBV18 with TRBJ1-2; D is possibly TRBD1 (5 bases). The CDR3 is made up of 18 amino acids. Trimming stripped 2 bases from V and 5 bases from J, with 24 bases between. From germline, CDR1 is KGHSH and CDR2 LQKENI. Written as DNA, the CDR3 is TGTGCCAGCTCACCATTGGACATTTCTAGTGACTTATTATATGGCTACACCTTC. Translating it yields CASSPLDISSDLLYGYTF.

This clone was seen only once. The chain carries TRBV5-4 and TRBJ2-3, with 9 bases identical to TRBD1. Per germline, CDR1 SGHNT and CDR2 YYREEE (reference sequence). V shed 2 bases and J 6 bases; nucleotides not matched to a gene: 7. This CDR3 region has 15 residues. The DNA for the CDR3 is TGTGCCAGCAGCTTAGTAGGGACAGGGATGGATACGCAGTATTTT. Its translation is CASSLVGTGMDTQYF.

The rearrangement joins TRBV14 to TRBJ2-7; the D gene is possibly TRBD2 (5 bases). This CDR3 region has 12 residues. V was trimmed by 1 base and J by 4 bases, leaving 5 bases between them. CDR1 is SGHDN and CDR2 is FVKESK in the germline V gene. CDR3 sequence (DNA): TGTGCCAGCAGCCAAGCGGGGTACGAGCAGTACTTC. Its protein product is CASSQAGYEQYF.

The V gene is TRBV7-8, the J gene TRBJ1-1; TRBD1 aligns across 7 bases. CDR1 is SGHVS and CDR2 is FQNEAQ in the germline V gene. The V segment lost 4 bases and the J segment 6 bases; nucleotides outside the gene matches: 5. The CDR3 is made up of 13 amino acids. This CDR3 is CASSSYQGAEAFF. The DNA for the CDR3 is TGTGCCAGCAGCTCCTATCAGGGGGCTGAAGCTTTCTTT.

In its sample, this clone ranks as medium-sized. The V and J genes are TRBV6-5 and TRBJ1-2; 9 bases match TRBD1. Per the germline V gene, CDR1 is MNHEY and CDR2 is SVGAGI. V lost 6 bases and J lost 7; bases outside the gene matches: 3. The CDR3 is 12 amino acids. CDR3 residues: CASRQGAGGYTF. CDR3 DNA: TGTGCCAGCAGACAGGGGGCGGGTGGCTACACCTTC.

The chain joins TRBV12-5 to TRBJ2-7; 7 bases fit TRBD2. The trim removed 0 bases at V and 10 bases at J, leaving 9 bases unmatched. From germline, CDR1 is LGHNT and CDR2 FRNRAP. This CDR3 is 14 amino acids long. CDR3 sequence: CASGLVPDGGRQYF. The CDR3 region has the DNA TGTGCTAGTGGTTTGGTACCGGACGGGGGGAGACAGTACTTC.

V is TRBV5-4 and J is TRBJ2-2, with D possibly being TRBD1 or TRBD2 (5 bases each). Trimming removed 4 bases at V and 3 bases at J, with 13 bases between. The CDR3 has 15 residues. The germline gives CDR1 SGHNT, CDR2 YYREEE (reference sequence). CDR3 in DNA: TGTGCCAGCAGCGCACGGGACCGAGACACCGGGGAGCTGTTTTTT. Translating gives CASSARDRDTGELFF. The full variable domain, completed using reference TRBV5-4 and TRBJ2-2, is ETGVTQSPTHLIKTRGQQVTLRCSSQSGHNTVSWYQQALGQGPQFIFQYYREEENGRGNFPPRFSGLQFPNYSSELNVNALELDDSALYLCASSARDRDTGELFFGEGSRLTVL.

The J gene is TRBJ2-5, the V gene TRBV5-5, with 7 bases identical to TRBD2. J gave up 2 bases and V 5 bases, and 6 bases lay outside the gene matches. Germline V CDR1 and CDR2: SGHKS, YYEKEE (reference sequence). The CDR3 has 14 amino acids. The CDR3 sequence is CASRVGGGQETQYF. The CDR3 region has the DNA TGTGCCAGCAGAGTGGGCGGGGGTCAAGAGACCCAGTACTTC.

V gene TRBV19 combines with J gene TRBJ1-2; D not certain. This CDR3 contains 14 residues. Germline lookup yields CDR1 LNHDA and CDR2 SQIVND (reference sequence). Trimming took 7 bases from V and 0 from J, leaving 12 bases between them. The CDR3, as DNA: TGTGCCAGTACCCGTGGAGGAGCTAACTATGGCTACACCTTC. Residues: CASTRGGANYGYTF.

This clone has a handful of counts. The chain carries TRBV2 and TRBJ1-5; a possible D gene is TRBD1 (5 bases). V lost 8 bases, J lost 4 bases, and 15 bases lay in between. Germline CDR1 reads SNHLY; CDR2 reads FYNNEI. The CDR3 loop spans 14 amino acids. CDR3 sequence reads: CASALGTENQPQHF. The CDR3 DNA reads as TGTGCCAGCGCCCTAGGGACCGAGAATCAGCCCCAGCATTTT.

The chain couples TRBV6-1 to TRBJ1-2; no clear D. CDR3 length: 10 residues. Per the germline V gene, CDR1 is MNHNS and CDR2 is SASEGT. The germline V and J ends were trimmed by 10 bases and 9 bases, with 12 bases remaining between them. The CDR3 loop is CATTPPRYTF. The CDR3 bases are TGTGCCACCACCCCCCCTCGCTACACCTTC.

The V call is TRBV2, the J call TRBJ2-2, with D perhaps matching TRBD1 (5 bases). Per the germline V gene, CDR1 is SNHLY and CDR2 is FYNNEI. Between the trimmed V and J ends, which lost 10 bases and 1 base, there was a span of 16 bases. The CDR3 covers 15 residues. This CDR3 reads CATSPGRVNTGELFF. In nucleotides, the CDR3 is TGTGCCACTTCCCCGGGCAGGGTGAACACCGGGGAGCTGTTTTTT.

This chain uses TRBV10-2 with TRBJ1-4; 9 bases agree with TRBD1. V trimming: 6 bases; J trimming: 6 bases; junction bases outside the gene matches: 5. CDR1 WSHSY and CDR2 SAAADI come from the germline V gene. The CDR3 loop spans 14 amino acids. CDR3 loop: CASRKDRGDEKLFF. In DNA form, the CDR3 reads TGCGCCAGCAGGAAAGACAGGGGGGATGAAAAACTGTTTTTT.

With respect to this clone: At one boundary the junction diverges from the germline segment, which might be a read error. The chain couples TRBV14 to TRBJ1-4, with 8 bases identical to TRBD1. This CDR3 is 12 amino acids long. CDR1 is SGHDN, CDR2 FVKESK, per germline. The DNA for the CDR3 is TGTGCCAGCAGCCACGGACAGGGTGAGGTTGTTTTT. This gives the protein CASSHGQGEVVF.